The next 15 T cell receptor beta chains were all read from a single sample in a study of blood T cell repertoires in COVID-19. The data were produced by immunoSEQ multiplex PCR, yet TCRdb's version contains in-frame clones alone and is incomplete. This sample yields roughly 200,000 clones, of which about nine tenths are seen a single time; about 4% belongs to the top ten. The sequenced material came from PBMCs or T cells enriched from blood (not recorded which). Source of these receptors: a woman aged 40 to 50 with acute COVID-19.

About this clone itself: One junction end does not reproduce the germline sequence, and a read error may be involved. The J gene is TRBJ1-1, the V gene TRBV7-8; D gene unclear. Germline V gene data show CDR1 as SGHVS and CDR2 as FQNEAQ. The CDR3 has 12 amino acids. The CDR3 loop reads CASSLASGRNIF. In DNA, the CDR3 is TGTGCCAGCAGCTTAGCGTCGGGTCGGAATATCTTT.

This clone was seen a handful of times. The CDR3 spells CASSWNKGLQPEAFF. CDR3 bases: TGTGCCAGCAGCTGGAATAAGGGGCTTCAACCTGAAGCTTTCTTT. The genes are TRBV5-5 and TRBJ1-1, with D possibly matching TRBD1 (5 bases). The CDR3 covers 15 residues. CDR1 is SGHKS, CDR2 YYEKEE, per germline (reference sequence). V gave up 3 bases and J gave up 6 bases, with 18 bases separating them. Drawing the rest from reference TRBV5-5 and TRBJ1-1, the complete variable domain is DAGVTQSPTHLIKTRGQQVTLRCSPISGHKSVSWYQQVLGQGPQFIFQYYEKEERGRGNFPDRFSARQFPNYSSELNVNALLLGDSALYLCASSWNKGLQPEAFFGQGTRLTVV.

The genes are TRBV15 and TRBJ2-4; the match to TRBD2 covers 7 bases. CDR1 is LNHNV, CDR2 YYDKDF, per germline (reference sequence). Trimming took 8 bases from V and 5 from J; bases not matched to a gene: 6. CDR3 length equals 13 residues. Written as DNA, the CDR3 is TGTGCCACCCAGCGGGGCAGTGAAAACATTCAGTACTTC. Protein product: CATQRGSENIQYF.

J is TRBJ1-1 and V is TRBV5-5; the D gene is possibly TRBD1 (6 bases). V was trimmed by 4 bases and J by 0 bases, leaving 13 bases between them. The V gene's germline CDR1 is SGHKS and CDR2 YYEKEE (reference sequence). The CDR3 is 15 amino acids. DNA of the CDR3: TGTGCCAGCAGCAACTCAGGGACATTGAACACTGAAGCTTTCTTT. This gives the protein CASSNSGTLNTEAFF.

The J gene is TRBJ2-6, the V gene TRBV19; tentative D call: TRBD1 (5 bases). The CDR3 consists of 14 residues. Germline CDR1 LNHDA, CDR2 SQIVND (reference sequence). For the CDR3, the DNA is TGTGCAGGGGCCAGGAACTCTGGGGCCAACGTCCTGACTTTC. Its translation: CAGARNSGANVLTF.

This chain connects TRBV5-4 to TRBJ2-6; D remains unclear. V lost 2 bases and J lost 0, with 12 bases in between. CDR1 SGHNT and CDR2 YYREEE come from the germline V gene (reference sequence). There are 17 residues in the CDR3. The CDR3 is CASSLMAGNSGANVLTF. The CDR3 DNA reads TGTGCCAGCAGCTTAATGGCAGGAAACTCTGGGGCCAACGTCCTGACTTTC.

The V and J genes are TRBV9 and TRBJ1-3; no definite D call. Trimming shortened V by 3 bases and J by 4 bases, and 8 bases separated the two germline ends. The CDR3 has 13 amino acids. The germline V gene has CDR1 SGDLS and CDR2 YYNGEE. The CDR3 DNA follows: TGTGCCAGCAGCGCCCTTTCCGGAAACACCATATATTTT. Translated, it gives CASSALSGNTIYF.

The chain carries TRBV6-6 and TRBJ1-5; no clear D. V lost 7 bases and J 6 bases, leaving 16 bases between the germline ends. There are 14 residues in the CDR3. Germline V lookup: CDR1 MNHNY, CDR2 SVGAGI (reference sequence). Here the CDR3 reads CASTPTAGSQPQHF. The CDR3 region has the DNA TGTGCCAGCACACCCACGGCGGGAAGTCAGCCCCAGCATTTT.

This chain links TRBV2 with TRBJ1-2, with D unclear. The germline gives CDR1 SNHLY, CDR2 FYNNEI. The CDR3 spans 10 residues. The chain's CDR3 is CAWASGGYTF. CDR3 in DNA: TGTGCTTGGGCTTCAGGTGGCTACACCTTC.

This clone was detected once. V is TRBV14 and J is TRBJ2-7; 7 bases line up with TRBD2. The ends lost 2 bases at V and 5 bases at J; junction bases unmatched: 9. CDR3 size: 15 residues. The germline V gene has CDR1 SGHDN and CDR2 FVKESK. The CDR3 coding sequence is TGTGCCAGCAGCCAATACCCGGGACTAAGGGACGAGCAGTACTTC. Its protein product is CASSQYPGLRDEQYF.

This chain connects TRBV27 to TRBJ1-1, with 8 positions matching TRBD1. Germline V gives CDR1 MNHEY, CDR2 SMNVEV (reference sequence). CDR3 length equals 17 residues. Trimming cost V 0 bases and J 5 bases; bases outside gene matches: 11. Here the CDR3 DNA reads TGTGCCAGCAGTTTATCTTACAGGGGGACAGGAAAAACTGAAGCTTTCTTT. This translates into CASSLSYRGTGKTEAFF.

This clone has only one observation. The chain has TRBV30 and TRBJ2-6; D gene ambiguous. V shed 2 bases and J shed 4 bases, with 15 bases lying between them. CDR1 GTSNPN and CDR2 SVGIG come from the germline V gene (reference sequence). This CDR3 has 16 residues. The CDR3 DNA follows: TGTGCCTGGAGTTCTAAATCCCTCTCCGGGGCCAACGTCCTGACTTTC. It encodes CAWSSKSLSGANVLTF.

The CDR3 loop reads CATSTRPRVNTGELFF. The CDR3, as DNA: TGTGCCACCAGCACACGCCCTCGGGTAAACACCGGGGAGCTGTTTTTT. The V and J genes are TRBV15 and TRBJ2-2; D ambiguous. From germline, CDR1 is LNHNV and CDR2 YYDKDF (reference sequence). This CDR3 region has 16 residues. V lost 4 bases and J lost 2, with 14 bases in between.

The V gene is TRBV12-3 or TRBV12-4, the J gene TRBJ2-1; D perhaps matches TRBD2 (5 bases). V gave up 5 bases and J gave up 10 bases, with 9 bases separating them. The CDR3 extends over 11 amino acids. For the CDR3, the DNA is TGTGCCAGCAGTCCCGGGGAGGAGCAGTTCTTC. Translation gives CASSPGEEQFF.

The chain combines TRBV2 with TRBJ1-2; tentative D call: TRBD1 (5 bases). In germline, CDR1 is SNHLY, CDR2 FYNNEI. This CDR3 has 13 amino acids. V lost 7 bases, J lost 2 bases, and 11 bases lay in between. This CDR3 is CASNPGPNYGYTF. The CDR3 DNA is TGTGCCAGCAACCCAGGGCCAAACTATGGCTACACCTTC.